These T cell receptor beta chains were read from a single sample in a study of T cells in Graves' hyperthyroidism and ophthalmopathy. Via MiXCR, TCRdb re-called the multiplex PCR reads, giving one row per CDR3 protein. Among 250,000 to 300,000 distinct CDR3 sequences listed, around 15% were seen once. Sequences were obtained from blood. Source of these receptors: a woman in her sixties or seventies with Graves' ophthalmopathy. The CDR3 runs from the conserved cysteine through the conserved F or W. D genes are given only for firm matches. Where a row states a size, it is once, few, many or the class of an expanded clone; other rows omit it.

d_call j_call clone_size v_call cdr3_nt cdr3_aa
- TRBJ2-7 - TRBV11-2 TGTGCCAGCAGCCCCCGGACGGGAGCGAGCTCCTACGAGCAGTACTTC CASSPRTGASSYEQYF
TRBD1 TRBJ1-1 - TRBV6-1 TGTGCCAGCAGGCACCGGGACAGGAACACTGAAGCTTTCTTT CASRHRDRNTEAFF
- TRBJ1-5 once TRBV6-5 TGTGCCAGCAGTTCCACCGACGGTTACAATCAGCCCCAGCATTTT CASSSTDGYNQPQHF
- TRBJ1-1 many TRBV5-8 TGTGCCAGCAGCCCCTCTAACTACGCTGAAGCTTTCTTT CASSPSNYAEAFF
TRBD1 TRBJ2-7 many TRBV6-1 TGTGCCAGCAGTGACCAGGGGGCCACCTACGAGCAGTACTTC CASSDQGATYEQYF
TRBD1 TRBJ2-1 many TRBV28 TGTGCCAGCAGTTTAACGGGACAGGTGAAAGAGCAGTTCTTC CASSLTGQVKEQFF
- TRBJ2-1 - TRBV20-1 TGCAGTGCTAGCGGAGTGTTGATTGGGGACGAATACGAGCAGTTCTTC CSASGVLIGDEYEQFF
TRBD2 TRBJ2-7 - TRBV6-1 TGTGCCGGCCGTGGACCAAGGGAACTAGCGGGAGAAGTCGGCGAGCAGTACTTC CAGRGPRELAGEVGEQYF
- TRBJ2-7 - TRBV5-6 TGTGCCAGCAGACTTACGGAGCGAGGCGAGCAGTACTTC CASRLTERGEQYF
TRBD1 TRBJ2-5 many TRBV2 TGTGCCAGCAGTGATTCAGGACAGGGGGTGGAGACCCAGTACTTC CASSDSGQGVETQYF
- TRBJ2-7 many TRBV28 TGTGCCAGCAGTGCGTACAGATTGACTAGGGGGAACTACGAGCAGTACTTC CASSAYRLTRGNYEQYF
TRBD1 TRBJ2-7 - TRBV4-2 TGTGCCAGCAGCAACTCCGGGACAGGGACCTACGAGCAGTACTTC CASSNSGTGTYEQYF
TRBD2 TRBJ2-7 many TRBV11-2 TGTGCCAGCAGCTTAGCCCGCGGGAGGGCCTACGAGCAGTACTTC CASSLARGRAYEQYF
TRBD1 TRBJ1-2 - TRBV4-3 TGCGCCAGCAGCCAACAGTTAGGGACAGGGGGGTTCTATGGCTACACCTTC CASSQQLGTGGFYGYTF
TRBD1 TRBJ1-2 - TRBV29-1 TGCAGCGTAAAACAGGGGGCTGGTTATGGCTACACCTTC CSVKQGAGYGYTF
- TRBJ2-1 many TRBV7-2 TGTGCCAGCAGCTCCCAGCTAGGGTCCGGACAAAATGAGCAGTTCTTC CASSSQLGSGQNEQFF
- TRBJ1-1 - TRBV27 TGTGCCAGCAGGAACGGACAGTCGAACACTGAAGCTTTCTTT CASRNGQSNTEAFF
- TRBJ1-4 - TRBV6-1 TGTGCCAGCAGTGAACAGGGGTTTAAAGAAAAACTGTTTTTT CASSEQGFKEKLFF
- TRBJ2-2 few TRBV6-1 TGTGCCAGTCGGGCGGGGGCGGTCACCGGGGAGCTGTTTTTT CASRAGAVTGELFF
- TRBJ2-5 many TRBV28 TGTGCCAGCAGTTTAATAAACAGGGAAGAGACCCAGTACTTC CASSLINREETQYF
- TRBJ2-5 - TRBV24-1 TGTGCCACCAGTGGGGGGACTGTAAAAGAGACCCAGTACTTC CATSGGTVKETQYF
- TRBJ2-4 - TRBV5-4 TGTGCCAGCAGCTCTGGGGCAAGCCCAGGCATTCAGTACTTC CASSSGASPGIQYF
TRBD1 TRBJ1-2 few TRBV9 TGTGCCAGCAGCGCCTTTCAGGGGGCGGGTGGCTACACCTTC CASSAFQGAGGYTF
TRBD2 TRBJ2-2 - TRBV2 TGTGCCAGCAATCTAGCGGGAGCTAACACCGGGGAGCTGTTTTTT CASNLAGANTGELFF
TRBD1 TRBJ2-5 few TRBV6-1 TGTGCCAGCAGTGAAAATCGGGACAGGCCCCAGTACTTC CASSENRDRPQYF
- TRBJ2-5 - TRBV5-1 TGCGCCAGCAGCCGGGCCCTGGCGGGGAACCAAGAGACCCAGTACTTC CASSRALAGNQETQYF
TRBD1 TRBJ1-3 many TRBV28 TGTGCCAGCAGTCCGGGACAGGTCTCTGGAAACACCATATATTTT CASSPGQVSGNTIYF
- TRBJ1-5 - TRBV19 TGTGCCAGTTCGAGGCGAAGAGGCAATCAGCCCCAGCATTTT CASSRRRGNQPQHF
- TRBJ2-7 - TRBV20-1 TGCAGTGCTCCTCCGGGTTTCAAAAGCTCCTACGAGCAGTACTTC CSAPPGFKSSYEQYF
- TRBJ2-7 few TRBV3-1 TGTGCCAGCAGCCAGGGTCTAGTCTACGAGCAGTACTTC CASSQGLVYEQYF
- TRBJ1-5 many TRBV5-1 TGCGCCAGCAGCTTAACGGGAGCGGATCAGCCCCAGCATTTT CASSLTGADQPQHF
- TRBJ2-5 few TRBV20-1 TGCAGTGCTAGACCACCAGGGGAAGAGACCCAGTACTTC CSARPPGEETQYF
- TRBJ2-5 many TRBV10-3 TGTGCCACCAATAAAGGTCAAGAGACCCAGTACTTC CATNKGQETQYF
TRBD1 TRBJ2-1 many TRBV9 TGTGCCAGCAGCGTGGGACAGCCTCGCTACAATGAGCAGTTCTTC CASSVGQPRYNEQFF
TRBD1 TRBJ1-2 - TRBV16 TGTGCCAGCAGTCGGGACAGCTATGGCCACACCTTC CASSRDSYGHTF
- TRBJ2-7 - TRBV14 TGTGCCAGCAGCCGTGCAGGGGCCCCCACCTACGAGCAGTACTTC CASSRAGAPTYEQYF
TRBD1 TRBJ1-1 many TRBV18 TGTGCCAGCTCAAAGACAGGGGGCTGGACTGAAGCTTTCTTT CASSKTGGWTEAFF
TRBD2 TRBJ2-3 few TRBV4-2 TGTGCCAGCAGCCAAGAAGCACTAGCGGGAGTGGATACGCAGTATTTT CASSQEALAGVDTQYF
- TRBJ2-2 - TRBV20-1 TGCAGTGCCCAGGGCCCGTCCCTCGCCGGGGAGCTGTTTTTT CSAQGPSLAGELFF
- TRBJ2-3 - TRBV9 TGTGCCAGCAGCGTAGTCGGGAGCCAAGGGGATACGCAGTATTTT CASSVVGSQGDTQYF
TRBD2 TRBJ2-1 - TRBV6-2/TRBV6-3 TGTGCCAGCAGGTCCGGGACTAGCGGGATTAAGGAGCAGTTCTTC CASRSGTSGIKEQFF
TRBD1 TRBJ1-4 few TRBV7-9 TGTGCCAGCAGCGTGGGGGGGACAGAGAATGAAAAACTGTTTTTT CASSVGGTENEKLFF
- TRBJ2-7 - TRBV5-1 TGCGCCAGCAGCGTTGACTACGAGCAGTACTTC CASSVDYEQYF
TRBD1 TRBJ2-7 many TRBV7-2 TGTGCCAGCAGCTTACCGGGACAGGGTCCCTACGAGCAGTACTTC CASSLPGQGPYEQYF
TRBD1 TRBJ1-6 many TRBV20-1 TGCAGTGCTAGTAACAGGGGGCAGGTTTCACCCCTCCACTTT CSASNRGQVSPLHF
- TRBJ1-1 - TRBV11-2 TGTGCCAGCAGCTGGGTGGGGTTGGCCACTGAAGCTTTCTTT CASSWVGLATEAFF
TRBD1 TRBJ1-5 many TRBV12-3/TRBV12-4 TGTGCCAGCAGTTCCGGGGACAGAGCGTATAGCAATCAGCCCCAGCATTTT CASSSGDRAYSNQPQHF
TRBD1 TRBJ2-1 many TRBV6-1 TGTGCCAGCAGTGTTAGTATTCGGGACAGGGTCAATGAGCAGTTCTTC CASSVSIRDRVNEQFF
- TRBJ1-6 - TRBV5-1 TGCGCCAGCACCGTTACCGGGACGCAGGGTTCACCCCTCCACTTT CASTVTGTQGSPLHF
TRBD2 TRBJ2-3 many TRBV7-3 TGTGCCAGCAGCTTAGATGGGCCTAGCGGGATCACAGATACGCAGTATTTT CASSLDGPSGITDTQYF
- TRBJ2-5 few TRBV7-2 TGTGCCAGCAGCTCCGGGGGCTCTCAAGAGACCCAGTACTTC CASSSGGSQETQYF
- TRBJ2-3 many TRBV7-8 TGTGCCAGCAGCCCGGGGACTTGGAGCACAGATACGCAGTATTTT CASSPGTWSTDTQYF
TRBD2 TRBJ2-7 few TRBV29-1 TGCAGCGTTGAAAATCCTAGCGGGGTAGAGCAGTACTTC CSVENPSGVEQYF
- TRBJ2-7 few TRBV15 TGTGCCACCAGCGCTTTGAGAAGCTCCTACGAGCAGTACTTC CATSALRSSYEQYF
TRBD2 TRBJ2-5 - TRBV20-1 TGCAGTCCCCGACCCGGACTAGAACAAGAGACCCAGTACTTC CSPRPGLEQETQYF
- TRBJ2-7 many TRBV28 TGTGCCAGCAATGAGGGCCCGCGGAACGAGCAGTACTTC CASNEGPRNEQYF
TRBD1 TRBJ2-3 many TRBV5-1 TGCGCCAGCAGCGGACAGGGGGCCCAAGATACGCAGTATTTT CASSGQGAQDTQYF
- TRBJ1-1 many TRBV20-1 TGCAGTGCTAGAGCCTCCGGGACGGAAGGAGCTTTCTTT CSARASGTEGAFF
- TRBJ1-1 many TRBV11-2 TGTGCCAGCAGCCCCACCCAAGGGGCTGAAGCTTTCTTT CASSPTQGAEAFF